The next 17 T cell receptor beta chains were all read from a single sample in a study of blood T cell repertoires in COVID-19. The method was immunoSEQ multiplex PCR; TCRdb's version includes in-frame clones alone and lacks a portion of them. The profile covers 250,000 to 300,000 clones, with 75% to 90% appearing a single time and roughly 14% taken by the ten largest. The specimen was peripheral blood. Receptor source: a woman aged 70 to 79 with COVID-19, enrolled during active disease.

The genes are TRBV5-4 and TRBJ2-3, with a tentative D call TRBD1 (5 bases). Germline V gene lookup returns CDR1 SGHNT and CDR2 YYREEE (reference sequence). This CDR3 is built from 14 residues. V lost 3 bases and J lost 4, with 12 bases in between. CDR3 DNA sequence: TGTGCCAGCAGCTCAGGGAAGGGGCCAGATACGCAGTATTTT. Its translation is CASSSGKGPDTQYF.

This chain connects TRBV4-1 to TRBJ1-4; D gene ambiguous. Germline assignment: CDR1 MGHRA and CDR2 YSYEKL. This CDR3 region has 13 residues. Between the trimmed V and J ends, which lost 1 base and 8 bases, there was a span of 8 bases. In nucleotides, the CDR3 is TGCGCCAGCAGCCAAGGAGTCTTAGAAAAACTGTTTTTT. Protein sequence: CASSQGVLEKLFF.

The CDR3 sequence: CASSFGQQQETQYF. DNA for the CDR3: TGCGCCAGCAGCTTCGGACAGCAACAAGAGACCCAGTACTTC. This rearrangement joins TRBV5-1 to TRBJ2-5; possible D gene TRBD1, 6 bases. Trimming left V 2 bases short and J 2 bases short, with 10 bases between. Germline loops: CDR1 SGHRS, CDR2 YFSETQ. The CDR3 spans 14 residues.

This clone was seen only a few times. The rearrangement joins TRBV19 to TRBJ1-1, with a possible D match to TRBD1 (5 bases). This CDR3 is 13 amino acids long. The V end lost 2 bases, the J end lost 7 bases, and 11 bases lay between the germline ends. Germline V gives CDR1 LNHDA, CDR2 SQIVND (reference sequence). This chain's CDR3 is CASSIPRQSEAFF. The CDR3 DNA follows: TGTGCCAGTAGTATACCCAGACAGAGTGAAGCTTTCTTT. Looking up the rest from reference TRBV19 and TRBJ1-1 gives the full variable domain: DGGITQSPKYLFRKEGQNVTLSCEQNLNHDAMYWYRQDPGQGLRLIYYSQIVNDFQKGDIAEGYSVSREKKESFPLTVTSAQKNPTAFYLCASSIPRQSEAFFGQGTRLTVV.

On this clone: Germline and junction disagree at one end, which may indicate a read error. The chain is built from TRBV5-1 and TRBJ1-3; D gene uncertain. From germline, CDR1 is SGHRS and CDR2 YFSETQ. This CDR3 spans 14 amino acids. CDR3 region: CASRLDLSGNTIYF. The DNA of the CDR3 is TGCGCCAGCAGATTGGACTTATCTGGAAACACCATATATTTT.

The CDR3 DNA sequence: TGTGCCAGCAGCTTGGGTCTAGCGGGGCACTCAGGGCAGTACTTC. Residues: CASSLGLAGHSGQYF. V usage is TRBV7-2 and J usage is TRBJ2-7; 9 nucleotides align to TRBD2. The CDR3 is 15 residues long. V lost 3 bases and J lost 9; bases outside the gene matches: 12. Germline values: CDR1 SGHTA, CDR2 FQGNSA. The full variable domain, with the rest looked up from reference TRBV7-2 and TRBJ2-7, is GAGVSQSPSNKVTEKGKDVELRCDPISGHTALYWYRQSLGQGLEFLIYFQGNSAPDKSGLPSDRFSAERTGGSVSTLTIQRTQQEDSAVYLCASSLGLAGHSGQYFGPGTRLTVT.

This clone appeared a few times. The chain employs TRBV12-3 or TRBV12-4 and TRBJ1-2, with D possibly being TRBD1 (5 bases). The CDR3 spans 13 residues. V lost 8 bases, J lost 1 base, and 11 bases lay in between. CDR3 region: CASGSTVNYGYTF. In DNA form, the CDR3 reads TGTGCCAGCGGGTCGACAGTTAACTATGGCTACACCTTC.

V is TRBV5-4 and J is TRBJ2-1; 14 nucleotides match TRBD2. The CDR3 loop spans 17 amino acids. After removal of 0 bases from V and 4 bases from J, the junction contained 3 bases not matched to a gene. Per germline, CDR1 SGHNT and CDR2 YYREEE (reference sequence). The CDR3 is CASSLGTSGGLYNEQFF. The CDR3 DNA reads as TGTGCCAGCAGCTTGGGGACTAGCGGGGGGCTTTACAATGAGCAGTTCTTC.

The chain combines TRBV2 with TRBJ2-1; TRBD1 matches at 9 bases. The CDR3 spans 16 residues. V trimming: 2 bases; J trimming: 7 bases; junction bases outside the gene matches: 9. Germline V gene lookup returns CDR1 SNHLY and CDR2 FYNNEI. The CDR3 bases are TGTGCCAGCAGTGAAATAGGGGGACAGGGTGAAAATGAGCAGTTCTTC. Its protein is CASSEIGGQGENEQFF.

The rearrangement uses TRBV6-2 or TRBV6-3 and TRBJ2-1; D is perhaps TRBD2 (6 bases). V lost 4 bases and J lost 6, with 13 bases in between. The germline V gene has CDR1 MNHEY and CDR2 SVGEGT. The CDR3 covers 14 residues. The CDR3 here is CASSFPAGSNEQFF. The DNA of the CDR3 is TGTGCCAGCAGTTTCCCAGCGGGTTCCAATGAGCAGTTCTTC.

The genes are TRBV18 and TRBJ2-7, with D perhaps matching TRBD1 (5 bases). Deletions cut 8 bases from V and 0 bases from J, with 14 bases between. Germline CDR1 KGHSH, CDR2 LQKENI. There are 14 residues in the CDR3. Here the CDR3 reads CASAQGIFSYEQYF. The CDR3 DNA is TGTGCCAGCGCGCAGGGTATATTCTCCTACGAGCAGTACTTC.

V and J are TRBV29-1 and TRBJ2-2; TRBD1 agrees at 8 bases. This CDR3 region has 13 residues. CDR1 is SQVTM, CDR2 ANQGSEA, per germline. After removal of 3 bases from V and 3 bases from J, the junction contained 0 bases not matched to a gene. Here the CDR3 DNA reads TGCAGCGTTGACAGGGGGCACACCGGGGAGCTGTTTTTT. Residues: CSVDRGHTGELFF.

This sequence joins TRBV10-2 and TRBJ2-7; the D gene is possibly TRBD1 (6 bases). The CDR3 contains 14 residues. With 6 bases removed from V and 3 bases from J, the gap between germline ends came to 15 bases. CDR1 is WSHSY, CDR2 SAAADI, per germline. CDR3 sequence reads: CASRTRTAIYEQYF. DNA of the CDR3: TGCGCCAGCAGGACCCGGACAGCGATCTACGAGCAGTACTTC.

The chain recombines TRBV20-1 with TRBJ2-3, with D tentatively TRBD1 (5 bases). The CDR3 contains 15 residues. CDR1 DFQATT and CDR2 SNEGSKA come from the germline V gene (reference sequence). V lost 3 bases to trimming and J lost 5 bases, with 18 bases between them. The CDR3: CSASSPEGVRDTQYF. As DNA, the CDR3 is TGCAGTGCTAGTTCCCCGGAAGGGGTGCGAGATACGCAGTATTTT.

The CDR3 sequence is CASSFGSGNTIYF. The CDR3, as DNA: TGTGCCAGCAGTTTCGGCTCTGGAAACACCATATATTTT. The rearrangement uses TRBV28 and TRBJ1-3; the D is unclear. V lost 3 bases and J lost 0, with 3 bases in between. The germline gives CDR1 MDHEN, CDR2 SYDVKM. This CDR3 comprises 13 residues.

The chain has TRBV23-1 and TRBJ2-7, with D possibly TRBD2 on 5 matching bases. TRBV23-1 belongs to the ORF category, with a function that is uncertain. V was trimmed by 8 bases and J by 6 bases, leaving 17 bases between them. CDR3 length equals 13 residues. The chain's CDR3 is CASGRTGPREQYF. DNA of the CDR3: TGCGCCAGCGGGCGGACTGGGCCCCGCGAGCAGTACTTC.

The rearrangement uses TRBV27 and TRBJ2-1, with TRBD2 matching 8 bases. The germline V gene has CDR1 MNHEY and CDR2 SMNVEV (reference sequence). CDR3 length: 15 amino acids. The junction had 4 bases not matched to a gene; V was cut back by 2 bases and J by 4 bases. CDR3 sequence (DNA): TGTGCCAGCAGTTTAGTGCGGGAGGTTTACAATGAGCAGTTCTTC. Amino acids: CASSLVREVYNEQFF.